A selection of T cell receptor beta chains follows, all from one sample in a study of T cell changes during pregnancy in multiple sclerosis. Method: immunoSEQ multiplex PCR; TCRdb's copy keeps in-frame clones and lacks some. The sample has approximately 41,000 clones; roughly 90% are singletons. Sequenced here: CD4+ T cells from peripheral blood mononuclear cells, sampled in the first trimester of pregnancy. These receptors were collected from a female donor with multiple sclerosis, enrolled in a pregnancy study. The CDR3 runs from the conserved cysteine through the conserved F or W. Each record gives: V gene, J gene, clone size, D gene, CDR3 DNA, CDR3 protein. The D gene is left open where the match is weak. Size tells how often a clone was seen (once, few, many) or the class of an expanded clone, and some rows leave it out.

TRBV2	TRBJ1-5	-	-	TGTGCCAGCAGTGGTAGGGGAACGGGCAATCAGCCCCAGCATTTT	CASSGRGTGNQPQHF
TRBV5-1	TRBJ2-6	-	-	TGCGCCAGCAGCTTGGTACAGGCCGCTTTATCGGGGGCCAACGTCCTGACTTTC	CASSLVQAALSGANVLTF
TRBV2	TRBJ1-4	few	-	TGTGCCAGCAAAGGAGGCGCCGCGCCTGAAAAACTGTTTTTT	CASKGGAAPEKLFF
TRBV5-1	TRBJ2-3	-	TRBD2	TGCGCCAGCAGCTTAAGGACTAGCGGGAGTGCAGATACGCAGTATTTT	CASSLRTSGSADTQYF
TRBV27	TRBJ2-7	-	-	TGTGCCAGCAGTTTAAGACTTAGCTCCTACGAGCAGTACTTC	CASSLRLSSYEQYF
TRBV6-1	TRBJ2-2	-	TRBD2	TGTGCCAGCACGGGACTAGCGGGAGTTAACGGGGAGCTGTTTTTT	CASTGLAGVNGELFF
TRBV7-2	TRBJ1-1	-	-	TGTGCCAGCAGCTTAATACAGACCCCTGAAGCTTTCTTT	CASSLIQTPEAFF
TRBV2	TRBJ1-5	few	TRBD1	TGTGCCAGCTCGGGCGGGACAGGAAATCAGCCCCAGCATTTT	CASSGGTGNQPQHF
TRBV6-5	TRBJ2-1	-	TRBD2	TGTGCCAGCAGCCCGGGACTAGCGGTTAGCGAGCAGTTCTTC	CASSPGLAVSEQFF
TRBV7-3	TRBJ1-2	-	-	TGTGCCAGCAGCTTCTCGATGTCGGGGGACTATGGCTACACCTTC	CASSFSMSGDYGYTF
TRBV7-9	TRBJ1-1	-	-	TGTGCCAGCAGCCTAACCGCGGCGGACACTGAAGCTTTCTTT	CASSLTAADTEAFF
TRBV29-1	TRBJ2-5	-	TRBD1	TGCAGCGTTGAAAAGGGACAGGGATTTGAGACCCAGTACTTC	CSVEKGQGFETQYF
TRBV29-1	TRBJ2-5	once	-	TGCAGCGTTGAAGAAGGGGACTTC	CSVEEGDF
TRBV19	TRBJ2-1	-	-	TGTGCCAGTAGTAGGGGGAGGTGGGTCGATGAGCAGTTCTTC	CASSRGRWVDEQFF
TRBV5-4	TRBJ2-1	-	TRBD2	TGTGCCAGCAGCTATTCTGGACTAGCGGTATACAATGAGCAGTTCTTC	CASSYSGLAVYNEQFF
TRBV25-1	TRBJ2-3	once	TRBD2	TGTGCCAGCAGTGACGTCGGGAGGTGGGCAGATACGCAGTATTTT	CASSDVGRWADTQYF
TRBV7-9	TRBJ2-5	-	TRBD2	TGTGCCAGCAGCTTAGCCACCATAGCGGGAGGGCGAGGGGAGACCCAGTACTTC	CASSLATIAGGRGETQYF
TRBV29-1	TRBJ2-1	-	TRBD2	TGCAGCGTTGGTCTTCTAGCGGGAGGGGAGCAGTTCTTC	CSVGLLAGGEQFF
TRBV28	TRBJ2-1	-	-	TGTGCCAGCGCAAGGGGGGGTAAAGCCTACAATGAGCAGTTCTTC	CASARGGKAYNEQFF
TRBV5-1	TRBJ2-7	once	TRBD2	TGCGCCAGCAGCACTAGCGGGAGTGGCGAGCAGTACTTC	CASSTSGSGEQYF
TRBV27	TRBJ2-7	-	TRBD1	TGTGCCAGCGCCTACAGGGGCCCCTTGGAGGAGCAGTACTTC	CASAYRGPLEEQYF
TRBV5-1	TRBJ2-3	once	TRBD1	TGCGCCAGCAGCTTAGACAGGGTCACAGATACGCAGTATTTT	CASSLDRVTDTQYF
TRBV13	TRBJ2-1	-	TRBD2	TGTGCCAGCAGCTTATATAGTCGGACTAGCGGGAAGAGCTCCTACAATGAGCAGTTCTTC	CASSLYSRTSGKSSYNEQFF
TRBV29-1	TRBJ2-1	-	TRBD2	TGCAGCGTTAGGACTAGCGGGAGTGTCAATGAGCAGTTCTTC	CSVRTSGSVNEQFF
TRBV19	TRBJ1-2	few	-	TGTGCCAGTAGTGCTGTAGAGGGACTAGGCTATGGCTACACCTTC	CASSAVEGLGYGYTF
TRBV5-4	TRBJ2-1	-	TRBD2	TGTGCCAGCAGCTTAACGCTAGCGGGAGTAAATGAGCAGTTCTTC	CASSLTLAGVNEQFF
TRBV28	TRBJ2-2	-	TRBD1	TGTGCCAGCAGGCCTGACAGGGTCCCCGGGGAGCTGTTTTTT	CASRPDRVPGELFF
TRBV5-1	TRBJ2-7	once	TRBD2	TGCGCCAGCAGCTTGGGTACGGGAGGAATCTACGAGCAGTACTTC	CASSLGTGGIYEQYF
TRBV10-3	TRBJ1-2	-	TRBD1	TGTGCCATCGGAAGACAGGGGGCGGAAGGCTACACCTTC	CAIGRQGAEGYTF
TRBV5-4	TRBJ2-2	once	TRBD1	TGTGCCAGCAGCACCGGACAGGGGAGAGCCGGGGAGCTGTTTTTT	CASSTGQGRAGELFF
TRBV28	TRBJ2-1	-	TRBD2	TGTGCCAGCAGTTTATCGACTAGCGGGAGAGTTGAGCAGTTCTTC	CASSLSTSGRVEQFF
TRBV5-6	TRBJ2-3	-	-	TGTGCCAGCAGCTTGGGTCGCCGGAGCACAGATACGCAGTATTTT	CASSLGRRSTDTQYF
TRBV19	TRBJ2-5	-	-	TGTGCCAGTAGTATCGGCGGGGCTGAGACCCAGTACTTC	CASSIGGAETQYF
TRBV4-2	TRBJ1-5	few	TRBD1	TGTGCCAGCAGCCAAGCGCCCCAGGGGGAGTTAAATCAGCCCCAGCATTTT	CASSQAPQGELNQPQHF
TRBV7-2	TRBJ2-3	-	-	TGTGCCAGCAGCCAGAGGGGGGATACGCAGTATTTT	CASSQRGDTQYF
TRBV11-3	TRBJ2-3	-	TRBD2	TGTGCCAGCAGCCCAGGGACTAGCGGGACAGATACGCAGTATTTT	CASSPGTSGTDTQYF
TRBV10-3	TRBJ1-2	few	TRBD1	TGTGCCATCAGTGAGGGTCCGACAGGGGCCTATGGCTACACCTTC	CAISEGPTGAYGYTF
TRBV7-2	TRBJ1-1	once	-	TGTGCCAGCAGCTTAGAGTCAGGGAACACTGAAGCTTTCTTT	CASSLESGNTEAFF
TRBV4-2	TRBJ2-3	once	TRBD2	TGTGCCAGCAGCCAGACCGGGACTAGCGGGAGTGTAGTCGGCACAGATACGCAGTATTTT	CASSQTGTSGSVVGTDTQYF
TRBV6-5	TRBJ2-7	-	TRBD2	TGTGCCAGCAGTTACTCTGGTAGCGGGAGTTCCTACGAGCAGTACTTC	CASSYSGSGSSYEQYF
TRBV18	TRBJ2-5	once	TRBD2	TGTGCCAGCTCACCACTTCCGACTAGCGGGAAAGAGACCCAGTACTTC	CASSPLPTSGKETQYF
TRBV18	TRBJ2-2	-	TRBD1	TGTGCCAGCTCACTAAAAACGACAGGGGGCGCTTTTGGCGGGGAGCTGTTTTTT	CASSLKTTGGAFGGELFF
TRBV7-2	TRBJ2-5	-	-	TGTGCCAGCAGCTTAGCGCGGGGCCAAGAGACCCAGTACTTC	CASSLARGQETQYF
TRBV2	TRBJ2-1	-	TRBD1	TGTGCCAGCAGAATTCTTAGGACAGGGATTTCGCCCGTGAGTAGATACAATGAGCAGTTCTTC	CASRILRTGISPVSRYNEQFF
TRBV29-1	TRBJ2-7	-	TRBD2	TGCAGCGTTGGCGGGGGGCAGGGGTACGAGCAGTACTTC	CSVGGGQGYEQYF
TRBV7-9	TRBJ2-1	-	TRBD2	TGTGCCAGCAGCTTAGCGCGAATAGCGGGAGTGCAAAATGAGCAGTTCTTC	CASSLARIAGVQNEQFF
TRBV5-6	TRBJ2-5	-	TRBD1	TGTGCCAGCAGCTTGGTGAACAGGGGGCGGGAGGAGACCCAGTACTTC	CASSLVNRGREETQYF
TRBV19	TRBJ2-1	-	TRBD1	TGTGCCAGTAGTATCGCAGGGGGTTCAAACAATGAGCAGTTCTTC	CASSIAGGSNNEQFF
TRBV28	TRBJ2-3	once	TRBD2	TGTGCCAGCAGGGGGTGGGCGGGGGGCACAGATACGCAGTATTTT	CASRGWAGGTDTQYF